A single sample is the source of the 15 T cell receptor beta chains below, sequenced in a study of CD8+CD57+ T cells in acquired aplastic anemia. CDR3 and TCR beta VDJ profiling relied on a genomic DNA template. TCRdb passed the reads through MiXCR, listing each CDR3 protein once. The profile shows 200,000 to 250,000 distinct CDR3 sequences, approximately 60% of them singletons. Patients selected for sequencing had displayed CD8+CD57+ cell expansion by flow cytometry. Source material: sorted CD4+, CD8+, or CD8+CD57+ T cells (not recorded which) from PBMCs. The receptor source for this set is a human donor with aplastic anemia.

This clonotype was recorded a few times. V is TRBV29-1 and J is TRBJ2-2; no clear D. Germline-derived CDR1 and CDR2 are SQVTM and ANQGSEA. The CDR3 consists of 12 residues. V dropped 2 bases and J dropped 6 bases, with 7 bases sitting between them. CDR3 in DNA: TGCAGCGTTGAACGGCGCGCCGGGGAGCTGTTTTTT. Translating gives CSVERRAGELFF.

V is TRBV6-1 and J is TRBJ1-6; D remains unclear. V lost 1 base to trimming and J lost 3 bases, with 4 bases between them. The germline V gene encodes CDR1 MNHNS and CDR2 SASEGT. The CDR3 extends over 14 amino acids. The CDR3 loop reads CASSEGDYNSPLHF. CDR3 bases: TGTGCCAGCAGTGAAGGGGACTATAATTCACCCCTCCACTTT.

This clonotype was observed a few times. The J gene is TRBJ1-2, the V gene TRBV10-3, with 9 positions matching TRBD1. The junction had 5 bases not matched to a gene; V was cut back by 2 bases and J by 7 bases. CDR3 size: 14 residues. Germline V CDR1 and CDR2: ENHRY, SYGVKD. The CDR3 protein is CAISERTGDSGYTF. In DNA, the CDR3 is TGTGCCATCAGTGAGCGGACAGGGGATTCTGGCTACACCTTC.

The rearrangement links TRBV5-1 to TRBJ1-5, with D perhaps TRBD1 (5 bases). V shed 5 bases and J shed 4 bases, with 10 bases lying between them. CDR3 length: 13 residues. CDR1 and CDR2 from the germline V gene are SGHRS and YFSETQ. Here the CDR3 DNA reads TGCGCCAGCAGGGGCGAGGGGAATCAGCCCCAGCATTTT. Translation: CASRGEGNQPQHF.

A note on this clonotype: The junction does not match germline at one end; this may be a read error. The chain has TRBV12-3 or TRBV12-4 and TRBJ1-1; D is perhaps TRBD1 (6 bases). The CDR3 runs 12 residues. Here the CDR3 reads CASLQGWTEALF. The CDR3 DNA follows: TGTGCCAGCCTACAGGGATGGACTGAAGCTCTCTTT.

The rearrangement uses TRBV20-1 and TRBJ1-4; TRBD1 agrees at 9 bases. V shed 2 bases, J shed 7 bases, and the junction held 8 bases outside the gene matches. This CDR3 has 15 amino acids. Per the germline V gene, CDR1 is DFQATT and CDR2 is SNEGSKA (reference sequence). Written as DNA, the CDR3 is TGCAGTGCTAGAACCGGGACAGGGTGGGGTGAAAAACTGTTTTTT. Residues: CSARTGTGWGEKLFF.

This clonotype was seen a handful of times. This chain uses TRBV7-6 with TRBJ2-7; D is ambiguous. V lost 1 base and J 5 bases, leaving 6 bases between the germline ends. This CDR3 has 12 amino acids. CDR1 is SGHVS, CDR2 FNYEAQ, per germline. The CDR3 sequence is CASSLEVNEQYF. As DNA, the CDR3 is TGTGCCAGCAGCTTAGAGGTCAACGAGCAGTACTTC.

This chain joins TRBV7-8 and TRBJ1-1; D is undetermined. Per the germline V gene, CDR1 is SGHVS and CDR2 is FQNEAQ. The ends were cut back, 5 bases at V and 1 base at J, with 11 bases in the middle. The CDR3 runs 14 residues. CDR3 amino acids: CASSPPGQNTEAFF. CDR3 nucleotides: TGTGCCAGCAGCCCGCCGGGCCAGAACACTGAAGCTTTCTTT.

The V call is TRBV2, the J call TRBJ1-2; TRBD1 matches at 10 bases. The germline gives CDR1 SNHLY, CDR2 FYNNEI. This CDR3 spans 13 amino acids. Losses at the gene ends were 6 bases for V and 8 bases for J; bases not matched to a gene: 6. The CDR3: CASRADRGLGYTF. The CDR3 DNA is TGTGCCAGCAGGGCCGACAGGGGGCTCGGCTACACCTTC. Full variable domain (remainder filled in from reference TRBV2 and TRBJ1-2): EPEVTQTPSHQVTQMGQEVILRCVPISNHLYFYWYRQILGQKVEFLVSFYNNEISEKSEIFDDQFSVERPDGSNFTLKIRSTKLEDSAMYFCASRADRGLGYTFGSGTRLTVV.

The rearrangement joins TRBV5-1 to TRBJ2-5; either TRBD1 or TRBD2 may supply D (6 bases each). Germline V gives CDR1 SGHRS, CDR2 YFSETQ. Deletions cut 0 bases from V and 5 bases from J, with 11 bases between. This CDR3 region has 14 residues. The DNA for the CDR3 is TGCGCCAGCAGCTTGGTAGGGGGGTTGGAGACCCAGTACTTC. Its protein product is CASSLVGGLETQYF.

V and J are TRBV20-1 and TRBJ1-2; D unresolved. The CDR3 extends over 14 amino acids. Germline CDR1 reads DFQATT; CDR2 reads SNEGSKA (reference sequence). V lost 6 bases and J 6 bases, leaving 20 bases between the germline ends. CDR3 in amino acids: CSARTGYNPDGYTF. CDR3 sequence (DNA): TGCAGTGCACGGACCGGATATAACCCAGATGGCTACACCTTC.

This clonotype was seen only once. CDR3 sequence (DNA): TGTGCCAGCAGTTACTCTAGCGGGGGGGCAGAGACCCAGTACTTC. Its protein is CASSYSSGGAETQYF. The rearrangement uses TRBV3-1 and TRBJ2-5; 12 bases are shared with TRBD2. The CDR3 runs to 15 residues. Germline lookup yields CDR1 LGHDT and CDR2 YNNKEL (reference sequence). V shed 6 bases and J 4 bases; nucleotides not matched to a gene: 6.

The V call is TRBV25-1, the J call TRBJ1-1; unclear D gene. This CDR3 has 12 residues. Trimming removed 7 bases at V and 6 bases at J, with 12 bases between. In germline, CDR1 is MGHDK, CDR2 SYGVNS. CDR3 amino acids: CASTTERAEAFF. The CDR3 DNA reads TGTGCCAGCACCACTGAAAGGGCTGAAGCTTTCTTT.

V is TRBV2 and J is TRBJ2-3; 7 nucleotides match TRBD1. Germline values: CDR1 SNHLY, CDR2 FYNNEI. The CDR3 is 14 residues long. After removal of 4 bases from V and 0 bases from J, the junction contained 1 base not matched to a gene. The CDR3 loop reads CASSGQGSTDTQYF. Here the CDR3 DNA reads TGTGCCAGCAGTGGACAGGGTAGCACAGATACGCAGTATTTT.

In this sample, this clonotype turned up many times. CDR3 protein: CATSRDGGQYGYTF. The CDR3 DNA follows: TGTGCCACCAGCAGAGATGGGGGACAGTATGGCTACACCTTC. V and J are TRBV15 and TRBJ1-2; 7 nucleotides line up with TRBD1. The CDR3 has 14 residues. The germline CDR1 and CDR2 sequences are LNHNV and YYDKDF (reference sequence). V was clipped by 0 bases and J by 5 bases; unmatched bases: 3.